These 8 T cell receptor beta chains share one sample of origin, sequenced in a study of T-cell reconstitution after alpha-beta-depleted transplantation in children. Researchers prepared the TCRbeta library using unique molecular identifiers, the study reports. TCRdb used MiXCR to reprocess the PCR reads, holding one entry per CDR3 protein. The top ten clones hold about 10% of a sample with 90,000 to 150,000 distinct CDR3 sequences, under 25% of them seen once. The source material was PBMCs, mostly from graft donor cells, sampled 180 days after TCRalphabeta/CD19-depleted stem cell transplant. All receptors derive from a male patient aged 2-10 years who had a stem cell transplant for chronic granulomatous disease, so the T cells may come from the graft donor.

The V and J genes are TRBV11-3 and TRBJ2-1; 13 bases agree with TRBD2. The V and J ends lost 5 bases and 9 bases, in that order; junction bases with no gene match: 7. CDR3 length: 15 residues. Germline CDR1 SGHNT, CDR2 YENEEA. This CDR3 reads CASSRGLAGDREQFF. The CDR3 DNA is TGTGCCAGCAGCCGAGGACTAGCGGGGGATCGTGAGCAGTTCTTC. Together with reference TRBV11-3 and TRBJ2-1, the CDR3 gives the full variable domain: EAGVVQSPRYKIIEKKQPVAFWCNPISGHNTLYWYLQNLGQGPELLIRYENEEAVDDSQLPKDRFSAERLKGVDSTLKIQPAELGDSAVYLCASSRGLAGDREQFFGPGTRLTVL.

In its sample, this clonotype was seen a few times. V is TRBV12-3 or TRBV12-4 and J is TRBJ1-6; D is ambiguous. Trimming took 2 bases from V and 10 from J, leaving 15 bases between them. The CDR3 runs 15 residues. This CDR3 is CASSLNNRRGSPLHF. The CDR3, as DNA: TGTGCCAGCAGTTTAAACAATCGCCGGGGATCACCCCTCCACTTT.

The sample holds a few counts of this clonotype. The V and J genes are TRBV9 and TRBJ2-7, with a possible D match to TRBD1 (5 bases). Looked up from germline, CDR1 is SGDLS and CDR2 is YYNGEE. Trimming removed 4 bases from V and 3 bases from J, with 11 bases in between. The CDR3 totals 13 residues. The CDR3 is CASSSQGLYEQYF. Written as DNA, the CDR3 is TGTGCCAGCAGCTCTCAGGGTCTCTACGAGCAGTACTTC.

This clonotype was recorded at least ten times. The chain is built from TRBV29-1 and TRBJ2-7; D is tentatively TRBD1 or TRBD2 (6 bases each). Germline assignment: CDR1 SQVTM and CDR2 ANQGSEA. CDR3 size: 16 residues. The V and J ends lost 7 bases and 0 bases respectively, with 22 bases between them. CDR3 residues: CSAKVGRGVGSYEQYF. The CDR3 DNA sequence: TGCAGCGCCAAAGTCGGAAGGGGGGTCGGCTCCTACGAGCAGTACTTC.

There are many counts of this clonotype. The DNA is left out, because the CDR3 cannot be placed on it with certainty; the CDR3 is given as TCRdb lists it. The rearrangement links TRBV12-3 or TRBV12-4 to TRBJ2-5; TRBD1 is taken as the D call from the table, unchecked against the DNA. The CDR3 extends over 14 residues, inclusive of both ends. CDR3: CASSFGSGGQTQYF.

In this sample, this clonotype turned up a few times. V usage is TRBV5-1 and J usage is TRBJ2-5; 12 nucleotides align to TRBD1. In germline, CDR1 is SGHRS, CDR2 YFSETQ. The CDR3 extends over 16 amino acids. After removal of 0 bases from V and 5 bases from J, the junction contained 5 bases not matched to a gene. Written as DNA, the CDR3 is TGCGCCAGCAGCTTGGCCGGGACAGGGGGCTGGGAGACCCAGTACTTC. It yields the protein CASSLAGTGGWETQYF. The whole variable domain, remainder taken from reference TRBV5-1 and TRBJ2-5, is KAGVTQTPRYLIKTRGQQVTLSCSPISGHRSVSWYQQTPGQGLQFLFEYFSETQRNKGNFPGRFSGRQFSNSRSEMNVSTLELGDSALYLCASSLAGTGGWETQYFGPGTRLLVL.

This clonotype showed up many times. The V and J genes are TRBV20-1 and TRBJ2-3; TRBD2 might be the D (6 bases). Trimming removed 6 bases from V and 5 bases from J, with 24 bases in between. The germline gives CDR1 DFQATT, CDR2 SNEGSKA (reference sequence). This CDR3 comprises 16 residues. The CDR3 nucleotides are TGCAGTGCACCTCACCCACTCCGGGAGAGGCTAGATACGCAGTATTTT. Its translation: CSAPHPLRERLDTQYF.

The genes are TRBV4-3 and TRBJ1-1, with TRBD1 as a possible D gene (5 bases). This CDR3 region has 14 residues. V was clipped by 4 bases and J by 3 bases, with 12 bases between them. CDR1 and CDR2 (germline): LGHNA, YSLEER. CDR3 region: CASSPRRGYTEAFF. The CDR3 DNA is TGCGCCAGCAGCCCCCGACGGGGGTACACTGAAGCTTTCTTT.